This entry lists 13 T cell receptor beta chains sequenced from one sample in a study of cytomegalovirus exposure and HLA in healthy donors. The PCR had 60 Vbeta and 13 Jbeta primers. Here immunoSEQ multiplex PCR was the method, and the copy in TCRdb shows in-frame clones only, minus some. The repertoire holds roughly 160,000 clones, with roughly 80% as singletons. Sample: PBMCs. These receptors were taken from a male donor in good health and CMV-seronegative.

The chain recombines TRBV4-2 with TRBJ2-3, with a possible D match to TRBD2 (6 bases). Trimming took 4 bases from V and 2 from J, leaving 13 bases between them. The length of the CDR3 is 15 residues. Germline values: CDR1 LGHNA, CDR2 YNFKEQ. The CDR3 region has the DNA TGTGCCAGCAGCCGCCGGGAGAGCAACACAGATACGCAGTATTTT. It yields the protein CASSRRESNTDTQYF.

V usage is TRBV6-1 and J usage is TRBJ2-5, with 9 bases aligning to TRBD1. The CDR3 runs to 14 residues. Per germline, CDR1 MNHNS and CDR2 SASEGT. V was pared by 7 bases and J by 5 bases, with 8 bases of the junction left unmatched. The CDR3 sequence is CASTWGQGYETQYF. CDR3 bases: TGTGCCAGCACTTGGGGACAGGGATACGAGACCCAGTACTTC.

J is TRBJ1-2 and V is TRBV2, with TRBD1 matching 10 bases. CDR1 and CDR2 from the germline V gene are SNHLY and FYNNEI. CDR3 size: 15 residues. V lost 8 bases and J lost 8; bases outside the gene matches: 14. The CDR3 DNA reads as TGTGCCAGCCCGACGGGACAGGGGAGGATCTGGGGCTACACCTTC. It yields the protein CASPTGQGRIWGYTF.

CDR3 coding DNA: TGTGCCTGGAGTAAGGACAATTCCGGAAACACCATATATTTT. Its translation is CAWSKDNSGNTIYF. The chain recombines TRBV30 with TRBJ1-3; D possibly corresponds to TRBD1 (5 bases). The CDR3 runs 14 residues. Germline CDR1 and CDR2: GTSNPN and SVGIG (reference sequence). Trimming left V 2 bases short and J 4 bases short, with 12 bases between.

The chain is built from TRBV19 and TRBJ1-1; D is uncertain. The V gene's germline CDR1 is LNHDA and CDR2 SQIVND (reference sequence). This CDR3 comprises 13 residues. V lost 8 bases, J lost 1 base, and 11 bases lay in between. CDR3 amino acids: CASSVKRNTEAFF. DNA for the CDR3: TGTGCCAGTTCGGTCAAAAGGAACACTGAAGCTTTCTTT.

This chain connects TRBV19 to TRBJ1-2; 12 bases match TRBD1. V lost 7 bases and J lost 3; bases outside the gene matches: 3. Germline CDR1 LNHDA, CDR2 SQIVND (reference sequence). The length of the CDR3 is 14 residues. The CDR3 sequence: CASIGTGGYYGYTF. The CDR3 region has the DNA TGTGCCAGTATCGGGACAGGGGGCTACTATGGCTACACCTTC.

This clone was recorded only once. V and J are TRBV4-2 and TRBJ2-7; 10 bases map to TRBD2. After removal of 0 bases from V and 2 bases from J, the junction contained 4 bases not matched to a gene. This CDR3 has 16 amino acids. The germline V gene has CDR1 LGHNA and CDR2 YNFKEQ. CDR3 in amino acids: CASSQEWLAGAYEQYF. The CDR3 DNA sequence: TGTGCCAGCAGCCAAGAGTGGCTAGCGGGGGCCTACGAGCAGTACTTC.

The chain has TRBV7-2 and TRBJ1-1; 8 bases line up with TRBD1. The CDR3 has 14 amino acids. With 5 bases clipped from V and 4 bases from J, the junction kept 6 bases outside the gene matches. Germline values: CDR1 SGHTA, CDR2 FQGNSA. The CDR3 DNA is TGTGCCAGCAGCGACCAAACAGGGGGCACTGAAGCTTTCTTT. Translation: CASSDQTGGTEAFF.

This clone came up once. The chain links TRBV10-3 to TRBJ1-2; D remains unclear. The CDR3 is made up of 13 amino acids. The germline CDR1 and CDR2 sequences are ENHRY and SYGVKD. Trimming took 4 bases from V and 8 from J, leaving 14 bases between them. CDR3 DNA: TGTGCCATCAGTGGCGACACAGCGGGCGGCTACACCTTC. This translates into CAISGDTAGGYTF.

The chain employs TRBV2 and TRBJ1-5; the D is unclear. CDR1 and CDR2 (germline): SNHLY, FYNNEI. The V end was cut by 5 bases, the J end by 2 bases, with 10 bases between. This CDR3 contains 14 residues. CDR3 nucleotide sequence: TGTGCCAGCAGTCGAATGTTAGGCAATCAGCCCCAGCATTTT. As protein: CASSRMLGNQPQHF.

This clone appeared a single time. This rearrangement joins TRBV30 to TRBJ2-7; 10 positions match TRBD1. V lost 3 bases to trimming and J lost 4 bases; unmatched junction nucleotides: 3. Germline V gene lookup returns CDR1 GTSNPN and CDR2 SVGIG (reference sequence). This CDR3 has 13 residues. The CDR3 region is CAWRGQGRYEQYF. CDR3 bases: TGTGCCTGGAGGGGACAGGGGAGATACGAGCAGTACTTC.

This clone was seen more than once but under ten times. The chain carries TRBV25-1 and TRBJ1-2; 7 bases are shared with TRBD1. Germline V gene sequence: CDR1 MGHDK, CDR2 SYGVNS. The CDR3 sequence is 14 residues long. V shed 2 bases, J shed 6 bases, and the junction held 6 bases outside the gene matches. The chain's CDR3 is CASSEPDRDHGYTF. The CDR3 DNA sequence: TGTGCCAGCAGTGAACCTGACAGGGACCATGGCTACACCTTC.

This clone turned up a few times. V is TRBV25-1 and J is TRBJ1-6; 7 bases are shared with TRBD1. Germline values: CDR1 MGHDK, CDR2 SYGVNS. The CDR3 covers 15 residues. Trimming took 9 bases from V and 5 from J; bases not matched to a gene: 10. In DNA form, the CDR3 reads TGTGCCAGTTCGAACCGGGACAGAAATAATTCACCCCTCCACTTT. Protein: CASSNRDRNNSPLHF.